What follows are 21 T cell receptor beta chains derived from one specimen sequenced in a study of graft-versus-host responses after intestinal transplantation. Assay used: immunoSEQ multiplex PCR; TCRdb lists only in-frame clones, some missing. The sample holds under 55,000 clones; roughly 90% are singletons and the top ten take around 4.8%. Here the sequenced sample was PBMCs, taken 524 days after transplant. The receptor source for this set is a human patient who received an intestinal transplant, so some T cells may come from the graft donor.

The chain uses TRBV27 and TRBJ1-6; D might be TRBD1 (5 bases). Germline V gives CDR1 MNHEY, CDR2 SMNVEV (reference sequence). This CDR3 comprises 13 residues. The germline V and J ends were trimmed by 6 bases and 9 bases, with 12 bases remaining between them. CDR3 sequence: CASRVRGSSPLHF. The DNA of the CDR3 is TGTGCCAGCAGGGTAAGGGGAAGTTCACCCCTCCACTTT.

This rearrangement joins TRBV5-5 to TRBJ2-7; 12 nucleotides align to TRBD2. V lost 4 bases to trimming and J lost 3 bases; unmatched junction nucleotides: 5. The germline V gene encodes CDR1 SGHKS and CDR2 YYEKEE (reference sequence). The CDR3 is 15 amino acids. The CDR3 bases are TGTGCCAGCAGCGTGACTAGCGGGAGTAACTACGAGCAGTACTTC. This codes for CASSVTSGSNYEQYF.

With respect to this clone: This same CDR3 is encoded by further DNA sequences in the sample. For the CDR3, the DNA is TGTGCCAGCAGCGTGGTATCACGGGGGGATGAGCAGTTCTTC. It is translated as CASSVVSRGDEQFF. The chain combines TRBV9 with TRBJ2-1, with 7 bases that match TRBD2. V lost 2 bases and J lost 8; bases outside the gene matches: 7. Germline-derived CDR1 and CDR2 are SGDLS and YYNGEE. The CDR3 covers 14 residues.

This clone was counted a few times. The chain is built from TRBV28 and TRBJ2-5; 10 bases line up with TRBD2. CDR1 is MDHEN, CDR2 SYDVKM, per germline. The CDR3 extends over 17 amino acids. V lost 2 bases, J lost 5 bases, and 11 bases stayed unmatched. In nucleotides, the CDR3 is TGTGCCAGCAGTTTACGGGCTAGCGGGAGCGGTAGGGAGACCCAGTACTTC. This gives the protein CASSLRASGSGRETQYF. The entire variable domain, with the rest obtained from reference TRBV28 and TRBJ2-5, is as follows: DVKVTQSSRYLVKRTGEKVFLECVQDMDHENMFWYRQDPGLGLRLIYFSYDVKMKEKGDIPEGYSVSREKKERFSLILESASTNQTSMYLCASSLRASGSGRETQYFGPGTRLLVL.

V and J are TRBV19 and TRBJ2-1; D possibly corresponds to TRBD1 (6 bases). Germline loops: CDR1 LNHDA, CDR2 SQIVND (reference sequence). The CDR3 totals 13 residues. V lost 8 bases and J lost 8, with 16 bases in between. The CDR3 sequence: CASQGSFTDEQFF. DNA of the CDR3: TGTGCCAGTCAGGGGAGCTTTACGGATGAGCAGTTCTTC.

The chain recombines TRBV2 with TRBJ2-5; D is unresolved. The CDR3 loop spans 14 amino acids. The V end lost 4 bases, the J end lost 5 bases, and 14 bases lay between the germline ends. Germline V gene data show CDR1 as SNHLY and CDR2 as FYNNEI. CDR3 region: CASSGSQVRETQYF. In DNA form, the CDR3 reads TGTGCCAGCAGTGGTAGCCAGGTTCGGGAGACCCAGTACTTC.

J is TRBJ2-3 and V is TRBV15, with 9 bases aligning to TRBD1. This CDR3 is 17 amino acids long. Losses at the gene ends were 3 bases for V and 0 bases for J; bases not matched to a gene: 7. CDR1 is LNHNV and CDR2 is YYDKDF in the germline V gene (reference sequence). The CDR3 spells CATSRGRQGESTDTQYF. CDR3 sequence (DNA): TGTGCCACCAGCAGGGGTAGACAGGGGGAGAGCACAGATACGCAGTATTTT.

This clone appeared a few times. The chain carries TRBV5-6 and TRBJ2-2; D is undetermined. V lost 0 bases and J lost 1, with 7 bases in between. This CDR3 is 15 amino acids long. Germline V lookup: CDR1 SGHDT, CDR2 YYEEEE. The CDR3 DNA follows: TGTGCCAGCAGCTTGGGGCTGCAGAACACCGGGGAGCTGTTTTTT. It is translated as CASSLGLQNTGELFF.

CDR3 coding DNA: TGTGCCAGCAGCTTACTAGCGGGAGTGGCCACAGATACGCAGTATTTT. Amino acid sequence: CASSLLAGVATDTQYF. The chain joins TRBV7-2 to TRBJ2-3, with 10 bases matching TRBD2. V lost 2 bases to trimming and J lost 2 bases; unmatched junction nucleotides: 4. This CDR3 spans 16 amino acids. CDR1 and CDR2 (germline): SGHTA, FQGNSA.

The chain is built from TRBV21-1 and TRBJ2-6; no DNA check was done on the table's D call, TRBD1. TRBV21-1 is shown as a pseudogene. The CDR3 runs to 16 residues. CDR3 bases: TGTGCCAGCACCGTATCGACAGGGACTGGGGCCAACGTCCTGACTTTC. Translation gives CASTVSTGTGANVLTF.

The V call is TRBV2, the J call TRBJ2-7, with D possibly TRBD2 on 6 matching bases. Germline V lookup: CDR1 SNHLY, CDR2 FYNNEI. Between the trimmed V and J ends, which lost 0 bases and 9 bases, there was a span of 18 bases. This CDR3 is built from 15 residues. CDR3 loop: CASSEALRGTGAQYF. CDR3 nucleotides: TGTGCCAGCAGTGAAGCGCTTCGGGGGACTGGCGCGCAGTACTTC.

This rearrangement joins TRBV19 to TRBJ2-7; D gene unclear. Germline CDR1 LNHDA, CDR2 SQIVND (reference sequence). Trimming shortened V by 10 bases and J by 0 bases, and 16 bases separated the two germline ends. The CDR3 runs 14 residues. CDR3 bases: TGTGCCACCACAGACACTTCCCTCTCCTACGAGCAGTACTTC. Its translation: CATTDTSLSYEQYF.

This clone has more than one count but fewer than ten. V is TRBV29-1 and J is TRBJ2-1; D might be TRBD2 (5 bases). The CDR3 contains 16 residues. Deletions cut 1 base from V and 5 bases from J, with 18 bases between. Germline assignment: CDR1 SQVTM and CDR2 ANQGSEA. The CDR3, as DNA: TGCAGCGTTGAAGGAGCCCGGGGAGTTCGGGACAATGAGCAGTTCTTC. This sequence encodes CSVEGARGVRDNEQFF.

V and J are TRBV2 and TRBJ1-5; the D is unclear. Per the germline V gene, CDR1 is SNHLY and CDR2 is FYNNEI. The CDR3 consists of 14 residues. Deletions cut 1 base from V and 6 bases from J, with 10 bases between. Here the CDR3 DNA reads TGTGCCAGCAGTGAAGATAGGGATAGTCAGCCCCAGCATTTT. It specifies CASSEDRDSQPQHF.

The chain carries TRBV9 and TRBJ1-4, with 8 bases lining up with TRBD1. The V and J ends lost 3 bases and 3 bases, in that order; junction bases with no gene match: 4. This CDR3 contains 15 residues. Looked up from germline, CDR1 is SGDLS and CDR2 is YYNGEE. CDR3 sequence (DNA): TGTGCCAGCAGCGAAGACAGGGGACCTAATGAAAAACTGTTTTTT. Translated: CASSEDRGPNEKLFF. Complete variable domain (other parts from reference TRBV9 and TRBJ1-4): DSGVTQTPKHLITATGQRVTLRCSPRSGDLSVYWYQQSLDQGLQFLIQYYNGEERAKGNILERFSAQQFPDLHSELNLSSLELGDSALYFCASSEDRGPNEKLFFGSGTQLSVL.

The CDR3 reads CASDNRVGGSPLHF. The CDR3 region has the DNA TGTGCCAGCGACAACAGGGTGGGAGGGTCACCCCTCCACTTT. J is TRBJ1-6 and V is TRBV7-2, with a tentative D call TRBD1 (6 bases). The germline V gene has CDR1 SGHTA and CDR2 FQGNSA. The CDR3 contains 14 residues. Between the trimmed V and J ends, which lost 8 bases and 10 bases, there was a span of 18 bases.

V gene TRBV10-2 combines with J gene TRBJ1-2, with D perhaps TRBD1 (6 bases). This CDR3 is built from 14 residues. Deletions cut 5 bases from V and 6 bases from J, with 16 bases between. Germline V lookup: CDR1 WSHSY, CDR2 SAAADI. CDR3 coding DNA: TGCGCCAGCAGTTTGGGACAACCTTTTCATGGCTACACCTTC. It is translated as CASSLGQPFHGYTF.

The chain is built from TRBV27 and TRBJ1-5; TRBD1 aligns across 9 bases. CDR3 length: 14 residues. In germline, CDR1 is MNHEY, CDR2 SMNVEV (reference sequence). V lost 5 bases and J lost 7; bases outside the gene matches: 6. The CDR3 DNA sequence: TGTGCCAGCAGTCCAGGGACAGGGAGGCAGCCCCAGCATTTT. Residues: CASSPGTGRQPQHF.

This clone occurred a few times. The chain couples TRBV30 to TRBJ1-5; D is unresolved. This CDR3 has 13 residues. Germline V gene sequence: CDR1 GTSNPN, CDR2 SVGIG (reference sequence). Trimming removed 0 bases from V and 5 bases from J, with 8 bases in between. The CDR3: CAWSVNEDQPQHF. For the CDR3, the DNA is TGTGCCTGGAGTGTTAATGAGGATCAGCCCCAGCATTTT.

This chain links TRBV5-1 with TRBJ2-5; the D call may be TRBD1 or TRBD2 (5 bases each). Germline lookup yields CDR1 SGHRS and CDR2 YFSETQ. This CDR3 is 9 amino acids long. V dropped 5 bases and J dropped 11 bases, with 7 bases sitting between them. CDR3 in amino acids: CASRGEQYF. The CDR3 DNA reads as TGCGCCAGCAGGGGGGAGCAGTACTTC.

The chain uses TRBV4-3 and TRBJ2-7; tentative D call: TRBD1 (5 bases). The ends were cut back, 0 bases at V and 2 bases at J, with 11 bases in the middle. Germline V lookup: CDR1 LGHNA, CDR2 YSLEER. The CDR3 length is 15 residues. The CDR3 loop reads CASSQEEKDTYEQYF. CDR3 coding DNA: TGCGCCAGCAGCCAAGAAGAAAAGGACACCTACGAGCAGTACTTC.